The next 5 T cell receptor beta chains were all read from a single sample in a study of blood T cell repertoires in COVID-19. The table came from immunoSEQ multiplex PCR; TCRdb's copy has only in-frame clones and leaves some out. The sample holds approximately 190,000 clones, 80% to 90% seen once. What was sequenced was peripheral blood. These receptors all come from a woman in her 70s with active or convalescent COVID-19.

This chain joins TRBV19 and TRBJ2-3; 7 bases are shared with TRBD1. The germline gives CDR1 LNHDA, CDR2 SQIVND (reference sequence). J lost 8 bases, V lost 4 bases, and 9 bases had no gene match. The CDR3 is 14 residues long. CDR3 sequence: CASSTGQSEITQYF. CDR3 coding DNA: TGTGCCAGTAGTACGGGACAGTCAGAGATTACGCAGTATTTT.

This chain connects TRBV4-1 to TRBJ1-2, with D possibly matching TRBD1 (5 bases). V was clipped by 0 bases and J by 4 bases, with 15 bases between them. CDR3 length: 16 amino acids. CDR1 is MGHRA, CDR2 YSYEKL, per germline. CDR3 coding DNA: TGCGCCAGCAGCCAAGAAGCTCTGCAGGGACTCTATGGCTACACCTTC. The encoded protein is CASSQEALQGLYGYTF.

This chain connects TRBV2 to TRBJ2-7, with TRBD1 matching over 9 bases. This CDR3 has 15 amino acids. From germline, CDR1 is SNHLY and CDR2 FYNNEI. Trimming removed 6 bases from V and 2 bases from J; junction bases left unmatched: 8. The chain's CDR3 is CASRGDRVRTYEQYF. The CDR3, as DNA: TGTGCCAGCAGGGGGGACAGGGTACGCACCTACGAGCAGTACTTC.

The chain recombines TRBV11-2 with TRBJ2-2, with D unresolved. Germline V gives CDR1 SGHAT, CDR2 FQNNGV. The V and J ends lost 0 bases and 6 bases respectively, with 8 bases between them. The CDR3 has 14 amino acids. The chain's CDR3 is CASSLDSAAGELFF. The CDR3 region has the DNA TGTGCCAGCAGCTTAGACTCGGCGGCCGGGGAGCTGTTTTTT.

The rearrangement links TRBV9 to TRBJ2-2, with 12 bases matching TRBD2. Germline CDR1 reads SGDLS; CDR2 reads YYNGEE. This CDR3 spans 15 amino acids. V lost 4 bases, J lost 6 bases, and 4 bases stayed unmatched. CDR3 nucleotide sequence: TGTGCCAGCAGCCCCCGGACTAGCGGGGCCGGGGAGCTGTTTTTT. It translates to CASSPRTSGAGELFF. Combining the CDR3 with reference TRBV9 and TRBJ2-2 gives the whole variable domain DSGVTQTPKHLITATGQRVTLRCSPRSGDLSVYWYQQSLDQGLQFLIQYYNGEERAKGNILERFSAQQFPDLHSELNLSSLELGDSALYFCASSPRTSGAGELFFGEGSRLTVL.